This TCR beta chain came from a study of OX40 agonist ivuxolimab in advanced cancers. Study in general: Males comprised 70% to 90% of the group, whose mean age was approximately 61 years (range 23 to 79). Partial responses occurred in Three dose-escalation patients, one with hepatocellular carcinoma and two with cutaneous melanoma.

Exclusion applied to patients with autoimmune disease history or systemic immunosuppression. This clone occurred a few times. Profiled with immunoSEQ multiplex PCR; TCRdb holds only in-frame clones, not every one. Of 45,000 to 70,000 clones listed, 70% to 90% are singletons. CDR1 and CDR2 (germline): SQVTM, ANQGSEA. The junction had 7 bases not matched to a gene; V was cut back by 7 bases and J by 6 bases. The CDR3 covers 12 residues. The input for sequencing was CD4+ or CD8+ T cells sorted from blood, taken in a trial of the OX40 agonist ivuxolimab. The sequence came from an adult with an advanced solid tumor such as melanoma, head and neck, liver or kidney cancer. The gene calls are TRBV29-1 and TRBJ2-5, with TRBD2 matching 8 bases. The CDR3 DNA is TGCAGCGGATACCGGGGGGGAAAGACCCAGTACTTC. Its protein is CSGYRGGKTQYF.